A single sample gave rise to the 28 T cell receptor beta chains below, sequenced in a study of blood T cell repertoires in COVID-19. Profiled with immunoSEQ multiplex PCR; TCRdb holds only in-frame clones, not every one. This sample has some 240,000 clones, with approximately 88% found just once. What was sequenced was peripheral blood. Every receptor here comes from a man aged 55-75 years who had recovered from COVID-19.

This clone turned up a few times. The chain carries TRBV2 and TRBJ1-6; D might be TRBD1 (6 bases). This CDR3 is built from 14 residues. The germline CDR1 and CDR2 sequences are SNHLY and FYNNEI. The V end was cut by 3 bases, the J end by 5 bases, with 8 bases between. CDR3 in amino acids: CASSEDSDNSPLHF. The CDR3 coding sequence is TGTGCCAGCAGTGAGGACAGTGATAATTCACCCCTCCACTTT. Combining the CDR3 with reference TRBV2 and TRBJ1-6 gives the whole variable domain EPEVTQTPSHQVTQMGQEVILRCVPISNHLYFYWYRQILGQKVEFLVSFYNNEISEKSEIFDDQFSVERPDGSNFTLKIRSTKLEDSAMYFCASSEDSDNSPLHFGNGTRLTVT.

The chain joins TRBV7-2 to TRBJ2-5; TRBD2 is a possible D gene (5 bases). V gave up 5 bases and J gave up 3 bases, with 16 bases separating them. The CDR3 spans 15 residues. CDR1 and CDR2 (germline): SGHTA, FQGNSA. The CDR3 sequence: CASSPREGLKETQYF. The CDR3 DNA sequence: TGTGCCAGCAGCCCTAGAGAGGGCCTAAAAGAGACCCAGTACTTC.

The rearrangement joins TRBV3-1 (or the pseudogene TRBV3-2) to TRBJ1-6, with 9 bases identical to TRBD1. This CDR3 contains 17 residues. Trimming took 0 bases from V and 7 from J; bases not matched to a gene: 7. The germline gives CDR1 LGHDT, CDR2 YNNKEL (reference sequence). The CDR3 coding sequence is TGTGCCAGCAGCCAAGAAGCCGGAGGGACAGGGAATTCACCCCTCCACTTT. Its protein is CASSQEAGGTGNSPLHF.

The V and J genes are TRBV30 and TRBJ1-1, with 7 bases matching TRBD1. The CDR3 totals 13 residues. Per the germline V gene, CDR1 is GTSNPN and CDR2 is SVGIG (reference sequence). The ends lost 3 bases at V and 5 bases at J; junction bases unmatched: 6. The DNA for the CDR3 is TGTGCCTGGAGAGGAGACAGGGCGACTGAAGCTTTCTTT. Protein sequence: CAWRGDRATEAFF.

V gene TRBV13 combines with J gene TRBJ1-1, with D tentatively TRBD1 (6 bases). The germline CDR1 and CDR2 sequences are PRHDT and FYEKMQ (reference sequence). Trimming removed 0 bases at V and 4 bases at J, with 9 bases between. The CDR3 sequence is 14 residues long. Here the CDR3 DNA reads TGTGCCAGCAGCTTAGGAGGCAGGGGCACTGAAGCTTTCTTT. Its translation is CASSLGGRGTEAFF.

This rearrangement joins TRBV9 to TRBJ2-1; 7 bases are shared with TRBD2. Germline lookup yields CDR1 SGDLS and CDR2 YYNGEE. V shed 2 bases, J shed 2 bases, and the junction held 10 bases outside the gene matches. This CDR3 spans 17 amino acids. The CDR3 region is CASSVRGRESPYNEQFF. The CDR3 DNA reads as TGTGCCAGCAGCGTCCGCGGGCGGGAGAGTCCCTACAATGAGCAGTTCTTC.

This chain links TRBV2 with TRBJ2-1; 11 bases fit TRBD1. Germline V gene data show CDR1 as SNHLY and CDR2 as FYNNEI. V lost 4 bases to trimming and J lost 4 bases; unmatched junction nucleotides: 3. The CDR3 is 15 amino acids. CDR3 in amino acids: CASSGTGGGYNEQFF. In DNA, the CDR3 is TGTGCCAGCAGTGGGACAGGGGGCGGGTACAATGAGCAGTTCTTC.

The V call is TRBV7-3, the J call TRBJ2-1; TRBD1 agrees at 7 bases. This CDR3 spans 16 amino acids. Germline assignment: CDR1 SGHTA and CDR2 FQGTGA. The ends lost 1 base at V and 4 bases at J; junction bases unmatched: 7. The CDR3 DNA is TGTGCCAGCAGCTTAAACGACAGGGCCCAGTACAATGAGCAGTTCTTC. Its protein product is CASSLNDRAQYNEQFF.

The chain employs TRBV12-5 and TRBJ1-2; TRBD1 matches 8 bases. This CDR3 is 14 amino acids long. The V gene end was trimmed by 4 bases and the J gene end by 4 bases; junction bases not matched to a gene: 5. Germline V CDR1 and CDR2: LGHNT, FRNRAP. CDR3 sequence (DNA): TGTGCTAGTGGTTCGACAGGGGATGGCTATGGCTACACCTTC. Residues: CASGSTGDGYGYTF.

This chain links TRBV28 with TRBJ2-4, with D maybe TRBD2 (7 bases). Trimming stripped 5 bases from V and 6 bases from J, with 20 bases between. Germline-derived CDR1 and CDR2 are MDHEN and SYDVKM. This CDR3 spans 16 amino acids. This CDR3 is CASSPPFGGGGNIQYF. The CDR3 DNA follows: TGTGCCAGCAGTCCCCCTTTTGGGGGGGGCGGAAACATTCAGTACTTC.

The chain employs TRBV3-1 (or the pseudogene TRBV3-2) and TRBJ1-5, with D perhaps TRBD1 (5 bases). The CDR3 is 15 residues long. Germline loops: CDR1 LGHDT, CDR2 YNNKEL (reference sequence). Trimming removed 0 bases at V and 0 bases at J, with 6 bases between. The chain's CDR3 is CASSQDQGSNQPQHF. The CDR3 bases are TGTGCCAGCAGCCAAGATCAGGGTAGCAATCAGCCCCAGCATTTT.

This rearrangement joins TRBV9 to TRBJ1-2, with TRBD1 matching over 8 bases. The CDR3 runs to 13 residues. V was pared by 5 bases and J by 8 bases, with 8 bases of the junction left unmatched. Germline CDR1 is SGDLS and CDR2 is YYNGEE. DNA for the CDR3: TGTGCCAGCAGGCAGCCAGGGGGCGGGGGCTACACCTTC. Amino acid sequence: CASRQPGGGGYTF.

The chain recombines TRBV5-1 with TRBJ2-5; 10 positions match TRBD1. Germline V gene data show CDR1 as SGHRS and CDR2 as YFSETQ. There are 15 residues in the CDR3. After removal of 4 bases from V and 4 bases from J, the junction contained 7 bases not matched to a gene. The CDR3 DNA is TGCGCCAGCAGCCCCGGGACAGGGGCCGGAGAGACCCAGTACTTC. This gives the protein CASSPGTGAGETQYF.

This rearrangement joins TRBV18 to TRBJ2-2; 9 bases map to TRBD1. V shed 1 base and J 4 bases; nucleotides not matched to a gene: 7. Germline V lookup: CDR1 KGHSH, CDR2 LQKENI. The CDR3 sequence is 17 residues long. The CDR3, as DNA: TGTGCCAGCTCACCACTTCCGAACAGGGGGCGCACCGGGGAGCTGTTTTTT. It encodes CASSPLPNRGRTGELFF.

The chain recombines TRBV19 with TRBJ2-7; tentative D call: TRBD1 (6 bases). The germline gives CDR1 LNHDA, CDR2 SQIVND (reference sequence). V was trimmed by 5 bases and J by 7 bases, leaving 21 bases between them. The length of the CDR3 is 15 residues. CDR3 residues: CASSARTAGGWEQYF. The DNA of the CDR3 is TGTGCCAGTAGTGCGAGGACAGCTGGTGGATGGGAGCAGTACTTC. The whole variable domain, remainder taken from reference TRBV19 and TRBJ2-7, is DGGITQSPKYLFRKEGQNVTLSCEQNLNHDAMYWYRQDPGQGLRLIYYSQIVNDFQKGDIAEGYSVSREKKESFPLTVTSAQKNPTAFYLCASSARTAGGWEQYFGPGTRLTVT.

The V call is TRBV18, the J call TRBJ1-2; 7 nucleotides line up with TRBD1. Germline assignment: CDR1 KGHSH and CDR2 LQKENI. The CDR3 totals 14 residues. Trimming took 2 bases from V and 5 from J; bases not matched to a gene: 5. The CDR3 DNA reads TGTGCCAGCTCACCAGAGGGACAGTTATATGGCTACACCTTC. Its protein product is CASSPEGQLYGYTF.

V and J are TRBV24-1 and TRBJ2-7; 7 nucleotides agree with TRBD1. The V and J ends lost 4 bases and 0 bases, in that order; junction bases with no gene match: 5. CDR1 and CDR2 (germline): KGHDR, SFDVKD. The CDR3 has 15 amino acids. Here the CDR3 reads CATSDGTADSYEQYF. The CDR3 coding sequence is TGTGCCACCAGTGACGGGACAGCTGACTCCTACGAGCAGTACTTC.

The rearrangement joins TRBV5-6 to TRBJ2-4, with TRBD1 matching over 8 bases. In germline, CDR1 is SGHDT, CDR2 YYEEEE. The V segment lost 3 bases and the J segment 1 base; nucleotides outside the gene matches: 0. The CDR3 covers 14 residues. Here the CDR3 reads CASSWTGAKNIQYF. In DNA form, the CDR3 reads TGTGCCAGCAGCTGGACAGGGGCCAAAAACATTCAGTACTTC.

The V call is TRBV28, the J call TRBJ2-7; TRBD1 matches 7 bases. With V trimmed by 5 bases and J by 3 bases, 10 bases remained unmatched. Germline loops: CDR1 MDHEN, CDR2 SYDVKM. The CDR3 loop spans 15 amino acids. CDR3 sequence reads: CASSPTGQIIYEQYF. The DNA of the CDR3 is TGTGCCAGCAGTCCCACGGGACAGATTATCTACGAGCAGTACTTC.

V is TRBV19 and J is TRBJ2-4; 9 nucleotides line up with TRBD1. Trimming took 0 bases from V and 7 from J; bases not matched to a gene: 4. The CDR3 sequence is 15 residues long. Germline loops: CDR1 LNHDA, CDR2 SQIVND (reference sequence). The CDR3 spells CASSIEGDRANIQYF. In DNA, the CDR3 is TGTGCCAGTAGTATAGAGGGGGACAGGGCCAACATTCAGTACTTC.

The chain combines TRBV7-9 with TRBJ1-4, with D possibly matching TRBD1 (6 bases). The CDR3 has 15 residues. In germline, CDR1 is SEHNR, CDR2 FQNEAQ (reference sequence). The V end lost 4 bases, the J end lost 4 bases, and 13 bases lay between the germline ends. CDR3 region: CASSSDRQGNEKLFF. In nucleotides, the CDR3 is TGTGCCAGCAGCTCCGACAGGCAGGGTAATGAAAAACTGTTTTTT.

The CDR3 coding sequence is TGTGCCAGCAGCTTGGGACAGGGGGCGAGGAATGAGCAGTTCTTC. It is translated as CASSLGQGARNEQFF. The chain employs TRBV2 and TRBJ2-1; 12 positions match TRBD1. After removal of 6 bases from V and 7 bases from J, the junction contained 7 bases not matched to a gene. This CDR3 has 15 residues. Germline loops: CDR1 SNHLY, CDR2 FYNNEI.

Only one count was recorded for this clone. Other nucleotide sequences from this sample produce the same CDR3. V gene TRBV6-5 combines with J gene TRBJ1-1; D not certain. Trimming shortened V by 0 bases and J by 1 base, and 6 bases separated the two germline ends. The CDR3 sequence is 14 residues long. Per the germline V gene, CDR1 is MNHEY and CDR2 is SVGAGI. In DNA form, the CDR3 reads TGTGCCAGCAGTTACTCTGCGGGGAACACTGAAGCTTTCTTT. It encodes CASSYSAGNTEAFF.

The V gene is TRBV4-3, the J gene TRBJ2-7; perhaps TRBD2 as D (6 bases). Per the germline V gene, CDR1 is LGHNA and CDR2 is YSLEER. The CDR3 is 15 residues long. The ends were cut back, 3 bases at V and 1 base at J, with 13 bases in the middle. The DNA of the CDR3 is TGCGCCAGCAGCCAGGGGGACTCACCATCCTACGAGCAGTACTTC. Protein product: CASSQGDSPSYEQYF.

The chain uses TRBV19 and TRBJ1-5; a possible D gene is TRBD1 (6 bases). Germline CDR1 and CDR2: LNHDA and SQIVND (reference sequence). The V and J ends lost 6 bases and 5 bases respectively, with 23 bases between them. The CDR3 has 17 residues. CDR3 region: CASRQGPNSGTHQPQHF. DNA of the CDR3: TGTGCCAGTAGGCAGGGGCCCAATTCTGGAACCCATCAGCCCCAGCATTTT.

The chain is built from TRBV5-1 and TRBJ2-1; D not certain. The CDR3 extends over 12 amino acids. Trimming cost V 0 bases and J 4 bases, with 2 bases left between them. CDR1 and CDR2 from the germline V gene are SGHRS and YFSETQ. CDR3 coding DNA: TGCGCCAGCAGCTTGGCTTACAATGAGCAGTTCTTC. Translating it yields CASSLAYNEQFF.

The rearrangement joins TRBV11-2 to TRBJ2-7; 8 bases line up with TRBD1. Germline assignment: CDR1 SGHAT and CDR2 FQNNGV. Germline trimming cut 5 bases from V and 7 bases from J; bases unmatched to any gene: 7. The CDR3 is made up of 13 amino acids. This chain's CDR3 is CASSPDRAGEQYF. Written as DNA, the CDR3 is TGTGCCAGCAGCCCGGACAGGGCGGGAGAGCAGTACTTC.

This chain uses TRBV5-1 with TRBJ1-2, with TRBD1 identical over 10 bases. CDR1 is SGHRS and CDR2 is YFSETQ in the germline V gene. The CDR3 extends over 13 amino acids. The trim removed 4 bases at V and 7 bases at J, leaving 4 bases unmatched. The CDR3 bases are TGCGCCAGCAGCGCCGGACAGGGGGTTGGCTACACCTTC. Translated, it gives CASSAGQGVGYTF.